This record concerns one T cell receptor beta chain sequence. The entry originates in a study of blood T cell repertoires in COVID-19. TCRdb's copy holds only in-frame clones and misses some; the assay was immunoSEQ multiplex PCR. The data hold about 170,000 clones, with less than 85% observed a single time. Germline V lookup: CDR1 SGHVS, CDR2 FNYEAQ. Trimming removed 5 bases at V and 7 bases at J, with 6 bases between. The CDR3 extends over 11 amino acids. The sequenced sample consisted of peripheral blood. This TCR came from a woman aged 80 or older with active or convalescent COVID-19. The rearrangement uses TRBV7-6 and TRBJ2-1; D is uncertain. CDR3: CASSVTNEQFF. CDR3 DNA sequence: TGTGCCAGCAGCGTGACTAATGAGCAGTTCTTC.